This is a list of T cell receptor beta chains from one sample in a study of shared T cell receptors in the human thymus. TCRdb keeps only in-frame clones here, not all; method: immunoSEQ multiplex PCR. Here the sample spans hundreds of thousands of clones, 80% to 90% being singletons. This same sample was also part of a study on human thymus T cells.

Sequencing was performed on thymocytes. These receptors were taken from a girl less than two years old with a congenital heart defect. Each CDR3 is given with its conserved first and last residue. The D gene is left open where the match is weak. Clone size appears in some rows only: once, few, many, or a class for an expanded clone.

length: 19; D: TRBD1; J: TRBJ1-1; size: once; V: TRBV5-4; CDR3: CASSPRRGAGQGDNTEAFF; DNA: TGTGCCAGCAGCCCGAGGCGGGGAGCGGGACAGGGGGATAACACTGAAGCTTTCTTT
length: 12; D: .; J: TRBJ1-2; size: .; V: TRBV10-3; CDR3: CAISAGSYGYTF; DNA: TGTGCCATCAGTGCTGGGAGCTATGGCTACACCTTC
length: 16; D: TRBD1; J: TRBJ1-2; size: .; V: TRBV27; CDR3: CASSFIPGQINYGYTF; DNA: TGTGCCAGCAGTTTTATACCGGGACAGATCAACTATGGCTACACCTTC
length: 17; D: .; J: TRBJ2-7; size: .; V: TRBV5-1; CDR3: CASSLDLWGPVPYEQYF; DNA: TGCGCCAGCAGCTTGGACCTTTGGGGGCCAGTACCTTACGAGCAGTACTTC
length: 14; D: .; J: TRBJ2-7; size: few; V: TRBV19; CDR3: CASNNRGSNYEQYF; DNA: TGTGCCAGTAACAACCGGGGGTCGAACTACGAGCAGTACTTC
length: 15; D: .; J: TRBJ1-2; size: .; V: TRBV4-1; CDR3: CASSQGAVGNYGYTF; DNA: TGCGCCAGCAGCCAAGGGGCAGTTGGGAACTATGGCTACACCTTC
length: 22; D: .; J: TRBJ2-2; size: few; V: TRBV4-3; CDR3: CASSQRFPREYNAHFHTGELFF; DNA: TGCGCCAGCAGCCAAAGGTTCCCCCGGGAGTACAACGCCCACTTTCACACCGGGGAGCTGTTTTTT
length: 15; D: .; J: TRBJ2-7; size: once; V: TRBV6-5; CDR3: CASSPQGPYPNEQYF; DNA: TGTGCCAGCAGCCCCCAGGGGCCCTACCCCAACGAGCAGTACTTC
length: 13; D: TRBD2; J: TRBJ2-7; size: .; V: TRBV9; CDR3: CASSSGGGYEQYF; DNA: TGTGCCAGCAGCTCTGGGGGGGGCTACGAGCAGTACTTC
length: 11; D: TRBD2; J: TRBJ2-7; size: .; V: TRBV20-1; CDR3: CSASGGYEQYF; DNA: TGCAGTGCAAGCGGGGGCTACGAGCAGTACTTC
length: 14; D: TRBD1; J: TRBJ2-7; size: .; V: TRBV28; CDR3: CASSRDRGGTEQYF; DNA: TGTGCCAGCAGCCGAGACAGGGGGGGCACCGAGCAGTACTTC
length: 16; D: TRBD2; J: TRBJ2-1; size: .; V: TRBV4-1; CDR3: CASSQVSGGAIGEQFF; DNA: TGCGCCAGCAGCCAAGTGAGCGGGGGGGCCATTGGTGAGCAGTTCTTC
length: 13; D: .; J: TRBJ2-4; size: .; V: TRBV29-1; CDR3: CSAIDRYKNIQYF; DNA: TGCAGCGCAATTGACAGGTACAAAAACATTCAGTACTTC
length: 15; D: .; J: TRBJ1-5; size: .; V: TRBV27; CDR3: CASSLFGQPGQPQHF; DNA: TGTGCCAGCAGTTTATTCGGCCAGCCGGGGCAGCCCCAGCATTTT